Presented here are 18 T cell receptor beta chains from one specimen sequenced in a study of post-analysis software for immune sequencing data. Findings and caveats of the study: A handful of TRBV segments appeared more often in patients than in controls, and TRBV5-6, TRBV5-1 and TRBV20-1 were among these.

No antigen is known for these receptors. Researchers reported that TCR beta cDNA libraries carried unique molecular identifiers. TCRdb re-analysed the PCR reads in MiXCR, keeping a single row per CDR3 protein. The sample holds over 300,000 distinct CDR3 sequences, 30% to 45% seen once. Sequencing was done on a sample of blood. The receptors originated from a girl aged 5-17 years with multiple sclerosis.

This clonotype turned up a few times. This chain links TRBV7-8 with TRBJ2-7; 8 bases map to TRBD1. The ends lost 1 base at V and 3 bases at J; junction bases unmatched: 8. CDR1 is SGHVS, CDR2 FQNEAQ, per germline. The CDR3 extends over 16 amino acids. The CDR3, as DNA: TGTGCCAGCAGCTTAGGCAGGGGGCCCCTCTTCTACGAGCAGTACTTC. Translating gives CASSLGRGPLFYEQYF.

This chain connects TRBV28 to TRBJ2-5; D not certain. This CDR3 contains 14 residues. The germline V gene has CDR1 MDHEN and CDR2 SYDVKM. The ends were cut back, 5 bases at V and 2 bases at J, with 12 bases in the middle. CDR3 region: CASSPTKAQETQYF. CDR3 DNA: TGTGCCAGCAGTCCGACGAAAGCTCAAGAGACCCAGTACTTC.

This clonotype was counted only a few times. The chain recombines TRBV28 with TRBJ2-3, with D perhaps given as TRBD1 or TRBD2 (6 bases each). The V gene lost 2 bases and the J gene lost 3 bases, with 15 bases spanning the gap. Germline assignment: CDR1 MDHEN and CDR2 SYDVKM. The CDR3 has 16 residues. The CDR3 DNA is TGTGCCAGCAGTTTAGAGGATGGGGGGCAAACAGATACGCAGTATTTT. Its translation: CASSLEDGGQTDTQYF.

Note on this clonotype: This sequence may be a read error, since a much larger clone differs from it by one base. The chain employs TRBV4-2 and TRBJ2-5; D gene unclear. This CDR3 region has 13 residues. Germline V CDR1 and CDR2: LGHNA, YNFKEQ. Trimming removed 0 bases from V and 11 bases from J, with 13 bases in between. The CDR3 sequence: CASSQDLGREQYF. DNA for the CDR3: TGTGCCAGCAGCCAAGATCTAGGGCGTGAGCAGTACTTC.

The V and J genes are TRBV12-3 or TRBV12-4 and TRBJ1-2; a possible D gene is TRBD1 (6 bases). Trimming pared 3 bases from V and 0 bases from J, leaving 11 bases between. The CDR3 consists of 15 residues. The CDR3: CASSFTGPTNYGYTF. CDR3 coding DNA: TGTGCCAGCAGTTTCACAGGGCCAACTAACTATGGCTACACCTTC.

This clonotype was found a few times. The J gene is TRBJ2-7, the V gene TRBV20-1, with D possibly matching TRBD2 (6 bases). The CDR3 is 12 residues long. CDR1 is DFQATT, CDR2 SNEGSKA, per germline (reference sequence). V lost 6 bases, J lost 9 bases, and 18 bases lay in between. CDR3 DNA sequence: TGCAGTGCCATCCGCGGGGCAGAAGGGCAGTACTTC. Translating it yields CSAIRGAEGQYF.

The chain joins TRBV2 to TRBJ2-5; D gene unclear. TRBJ2-7 matches the DNA end more closely, so the J call is doubtful. CDR3 length: 14 amino acids. Per germline, CDR1 SNHLY and CDR2 FYNNEI. This CDR3 reads CASIPQAQNYEQYF. CDR3 DNA: TGTGCCAGCATCCCCCAGGCCCAGAACTACGAGCAGTACTTC.

The chain couples TRBV20-1 to TRBJ2-1; 8 bases agree with TRBD1. CDR1 and CDR2 from the germline V gene are DFQATT and SNEGSKA (reference sequence). Trimming took 1 base from V and 7 from J; bases not matched to a gene: 6. The CDR3 sequence is 14 residues long. CDR3 in amino acids: CSARGQGFRNEQFF. The CDR3 bases are TGCAGTGCTAGAGGACAGGGGTTCCGGAATGAGCAGTTCTTC.

In its sample, this clonotype was seen many times. This rearrangement joins TRBV6-2 or TRBV6-3 to TRBJ2-1, with 7 nucleotides matching TRBD1. CDR3 size: 15 residues. The V gene's germline CDR1 is MNHEY and CDR2 SVGEGT. With V trimmed by 7 bases and J by 0 bases, 6 bases remained unmatched. The CDR3 bases are TGTGCCAGCAATAGGGACAGCTACTCCTACAATGAGCAGTTCTTC. This encodes CASNRDSYSYNEQFF.

The chain uses TRBV4-1 and TRBJ2-1; perhaps TRBD2 as D (6 bases). The V end was cut by 0 bases, the J end by 4 bases, with 16 bases between. The CDR3 extends over 17 amino acids. Germline loops: CDR1 MGHRA, CDR2 YSYEKL. CDR3 coding DNA: TGCGCCAGCAGCCAAGATCGACGCGGGGATCTATACAATGAGCAGTTCTTC. Amino acids: CASSQDRRGDLYNEQFF.

The gene calls are TRBV20-1 and TRBJ2-5; TRBD2 might be the D (6 bases). Looked up from germline, CDR1 is DFQATT and CDR2 is SNEGSKA (reference sequence). CDR3 length equals 14 residues. Trimming removed 6 bases at V and 7 bases at J, with 21 bases between. The CDR3 DNA is TGCAGTGCCCACGGGATGGAGGGCCAGGGGACCCAGTACTTC. It is translated as CSAHGMEGQGTQYF.

The chain has TRBV27 and TRBJ1-2; possibly TRBD1 for D (5 bases). Per germline, CDR1 MNHEY and CDR2 SMNVEV (reference sequence). This CDR3 has 15 residues. Deletions cut 3 bases from V and 2 bases from J, with 13 bases between. CDR3 sequence reads: CASSFMAGQNYGYTF. The CDR3, as DNA: TGTGCCAGCAGTTTTATGGCAGGGCAGAACTATGGCTACACCTTC.

This rearrangement joins TRBV5-1 to TRBJ1-4; 8 bases fit TRBD1. The CDR3 spans 16 residues. From germline, CDR1 is SGHRS and CDR2 YFSETQ. V shed 1 base and J 1 base; nucleotides not matched to a gene: 3. CDR3 bases: TGCGCCAGCAGCTTGACCGGACAGGGAACTAATGAAAAACTGTTTTTT. The encoded protein is CASSLTGQGTNEKLFF. The full variable domain, its missing parts supplied by reference TRBV5-1 and TRBJ1-4, is KAGVTQTPRYLIKTRGQQVTLSCSPISGHRSVSWYQQTPGQGLQFLFEYFSETQRNKGNFPGRFSGRQFSNSRSEMNVSTLELGDSALYLCASSLTGQGTNEKLFFGSGTQLSVL.

This chain uses TRBV7-9 with TRBJ2-5; D is uncertain. Germline V gene lookup returns CDR1 SEHNR and CDR2 FQNEAQ (reference sequence). V was cut by 4 bases and J by 2 bases, with 11 bases left in between. This CDR3 contains 14 residues. CDR3 sequence reads: CASSSLHAQETQYF. Here the CDR3 DNA reads TGTGCCAGCAGCTCCCTTCACGCTCAAGAGACCCAGTACTTC.

J is TRBJ2-1 and V is TRBV12-5; D is unresolved. V gave up 0 bases and J gave up 4 bases, with 7 bases separating them. CDR3 length equals 14 residues. Germline V lookup: CDR1 LGHNT, CDR2 FRNRAP. The CDR3 DNA follows: TGTGCTAGTGGTTTGGTACCTAATTACAATGAGCAGTTCTTC. Its protein product is CASGLVPNYNEQFF.

This clonotype was recorded a few times. The chain is built from TRBV30 and TRBJ2-1, with D possibly being TRBD2 (7 bases). CDR3 size: 14 residues. With 1 base removed from V and 4 bases from J, the gap between germline ends came to 11 bases. Germline-derived CDR1 and CDR2 are GTSNPN and SVGIG (reference sequence). This chain's CDR3 is CAWSDRGAYNEQFF. The CDR3 DNA reads as TGTGCCTGGAGTGACCGGGGGGCATACAATGAGCAGTTCTTC. The full variable domain, completed using reference TRBV30 and TRBJ2-1, is SQTIHQWPATLVQPVGSPLSLECTVEGTSNPNLYWYRQAAGRGLQLLFYSVGIGQISSEVPQNLSASRPQDRQFILSSKKLLLSDSGFYLCAWSDRGAYNEQFFGPGTRLTVL.

The chain couples TRBV12-3 or TRBV12-4 to TRBJ1-1, with D unclear. The CDR3 runs to 15 residues. The V end was cut by 3 bases, the J end by 6 bases, with 17 bases between. The CDR3 sequence is CASSFRGPTVAEAFF. The DNA for the CDR3 is TGTGCCAGCAGTTTCCGCGGACCGACGGTAGCTGAAGCTTTCTTT.

CDR3 sequence (DNA): TGCGCCAGCAGCAATCTACCTTGGAGTCCAAGTCATTTT. This codes for CASSNLPWSPSHF. The chain joins TRBV4-1 to TRBJ1-5; the D is unclear. Trimming shortened V by 5 bases and J by 16 bases, and 21 bases separated the two germline ends. The germline V gene has CDR1 MGHRA and CDR2 YSYEKL. This CDR3 region has 13 residues.